A single sample is the source of the 7 T cell receptor beta chains below, sequenced in a study of T cell responses to AZD1222 COVID-19 vaccine. Sequencing was performed with immunoSEQ multiplex PCR; in TCRdb, only in-frame clones are kept and a portion is missing. Found here are about 79,000 clones, around 82% of them singletons; the top ten hold roughly 21%. The specimen was peripheral blood, collected on day 0 of AZD1222 vaccination. The receptors shown here come from an adult in good health.

The sample holds a few counts of this clone. The sample contains more than one DNA sequence encoding this CDR3. The chain joins TRBV9 to TRBJ2-7; D gene unclear. This CDR3 is built from 14 residues. V lost 0 bases and J 2 bases, leaving 9 bases between the germline ends. Germline V CDR1 and CDR2: SGDLS, YYNGEE. CDR3 DNA: TGTGCCAGCAGCGTAGGATCCGGAACCTACGAGCAGTACTTC. Protein: CASSVGSGTYEQYF.

The chain recombines TRBV30 with TRBJ2-7; the D gene is possibly TRBD1 (5 bases). Germline V CDR1 and CDR2: GTSNPN, SVGIG (reference sequence). The CDR3 has 15 residues. CDR3 residues: CPLEPPQADPYEQYF. The CDR3 DNA is TGTCCCCTGGAGCCCCCACAGGCAGACCCCTACGAGCAGTACTTC. Based on the CDR3 plus reference TRBV30 and TRBJ2-7, the full variable domain is SQTIHQWPATLVQPVGSPLSLECTVEGTSNPNLYWYRQAAGRGLQLLFYSVGIGQISSEVPQNLSASRPQDRQFILSSKKLLLSDSGFYLCPLEPPQADPYEQYFGPGTRLTVT.

A single count supports this clone. The gene calls are TRBV3-1 (or the pseudogene TRBV3-2) and TRBJ1-5; TRBD1 matches at 7 bases. The CDR3 is 12 residues long. V lost 1 base, J lost 10 bases, and 1 base stayed unmatched. Germline lookup yields CDR1 LGHDT and CDR2 YNNKEL (reference sequence). CDR3: CASSQAGGPQHF. Written as DNA, the CDR3 is TGTGCCAGCAGCCAAGCAGGGGGTCCCCAGCATTTT.

The rearrangement joins TRBV2 to TRBJ2-6, with a tentative D call TRBD2 (6 bases). CDR1 and CDR2 (germline): SNHLY, FYNNEI. This CDR3 is built from 14 residues. Trimming stripped 7 bases from V and 4 bases from J, with 11 bases between. The CDR3 region is CASTPAGGANVLTF. The CDR3 coding sequence is TGTGCCAGCACCCCCGCGGGGGGGGCCAACGTCCTGACTTTC.

The sample holds a few counts of this clone. This chain connects TRBV4-1 to TRBJ1-1, with D unclear. Germline CDR1 and CDR2: MGHRA and YSYEKL. The CDR3 is made up of 15 amino acids. V shed 1 base and J shed 1 base, with 10 bases lying between them. In DNA, the CDR3 is TGCGCCAGCAGCCAAGTTTTAACCAGGAACACTGAAGCTTTCTTT. Amino acid sequence: CASSQVLTRNTEAFF.

The chain couples TRBV6-5 to TRBJ2-1, with 7 bases fitting TRBD2. The germline V gene has CDR1 MNHEY and CDR2 SVGAGI. This CDR3 has 15 amino acids. J lost 5 bases, V lost 4 bases, and 8 bases had no gene match. The CDR3 DNA follows: TGTGCCAGCAGTTCTCCGGGAGGAATTAACAATGAGCAGTTCTTC. Protein product: CASSSPGGINNEQFF.

The chain recombines TRBV15 with TRBJ1-1; D perhaps matches TRBD1 (5 bases). The CDR3 is made up of 12 amino acids. V lost 1 base and J 7 bases, leaving 7 bases between the germline ends. Looked up from germline, CDR1 is LNHNV and CDR2 is YYDKDF (reference sequence). The CDR3 is CATSRGGGEAFF. DNA for the CDR3: TGTGCCACCAGCAGAGGGGGCGGTGAAGCTTTCTTT.